Only a few counts were recorded for the clone carrying this TCR beta chain. Its specificity is not known. This entry is derived from a study of cytomegalovirus exposure and HLA in healthy donors. Study results and caveats: Per published accounts, TCR beta sequences correctly predicted the HLA-A and HLA-B alleles of most subjects.

Germline CDR1 is MDHEN and CDR2 is SYDVKM. With 3 bases clipped from V and 3 bases from J, the junction kept 6 bases outside the gene matches. This CDR3 has 15 residues. PCR was performed using 60 Vbeta and 13 Jbeta primers. Measured with immunoSEQ multiplex PCR; TCRdb has only the in-frame clones, and not every one. The sample holds 150,000 to 200,000 clones, 65% to 90% seen once. The rearrangement joins TRBV28 to TRBJ1-2; 8 bases line up with TRBD1. The origin of this receptor is a woman in her fifties or sixties in good health and CMV-seronegative. The sample comprised PBMCs. The CDR3 DNA reads TGTGCCAGCAGTTTTACTCAGGGGGCAGACTATGGCTACACCTTC. Its translation: CASSFTQGADYGYTF.